This T cell receptor (beta chain) was profiled in a study of T-cell reconstitution after alpha-beta-depleted transplantation in children. V lost 2 bases to trimming and J lost 2 bases, with 6 bases between them. The CDR3 runs to 13 residues. Germline-derived CDR1 and CDR2 are MNHEY and SVGAGI. For TCRbeta, the library was prepared with unique molecular identifiers. MiXCR, applied by TCRdb to the PCR reads, yields one record per CDR3 protein. The sample consists of about 500,000 distinct CDR3 sequences, around a third of them appearing once. This sample comprised PBMCs from the stem cell graft donor, obtained from the stem cell graft. The sequence was collected from a human donor who donated a stem cell graft to a child with aplastic anemia. This chain joins TRBV6-5 and TRBJ2-5; D ambiguous. CDR3 DNA: TGTGCCAGCAGTTACGGACCACAAGAGACCCAGTACTTC. Translating it yields CASSYGPQETQYF.